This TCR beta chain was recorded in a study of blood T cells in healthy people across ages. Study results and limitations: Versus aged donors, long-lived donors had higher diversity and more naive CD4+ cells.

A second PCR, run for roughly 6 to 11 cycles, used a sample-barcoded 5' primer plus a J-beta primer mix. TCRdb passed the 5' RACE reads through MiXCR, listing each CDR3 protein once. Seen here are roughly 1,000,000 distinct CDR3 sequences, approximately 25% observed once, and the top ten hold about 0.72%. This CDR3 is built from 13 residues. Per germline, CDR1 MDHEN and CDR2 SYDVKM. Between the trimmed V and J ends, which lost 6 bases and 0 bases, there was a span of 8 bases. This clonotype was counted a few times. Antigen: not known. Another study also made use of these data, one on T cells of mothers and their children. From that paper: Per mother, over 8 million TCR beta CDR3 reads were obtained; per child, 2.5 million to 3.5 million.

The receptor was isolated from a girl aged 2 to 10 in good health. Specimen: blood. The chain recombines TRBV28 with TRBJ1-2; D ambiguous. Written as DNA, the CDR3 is TGTGCCAGCAGAGCAGCAGCTAACTATGGCTACACCTTC. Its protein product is CASRAAANYGYTF.